Described below is a single T cell receptor (beta chain) sequence and its context. The record originates from a study of shared clonotypes between healthy human individuals. Measured with immunoSEQ multiplex PCR; TCRdb has only the in-frame clones, and not every one. Of about 700,000 clones in the sample, roughly nine tenths were seen once. The naive CD8 population came from CD45RO-negative cells selected for CCR7, without terminally differentiated effector memory CD45RA+ cells. Germline V gene lookup returns CDR1 MNHEY and CDR2 SMNVEV (reference sequence). Trimming cost V 6 bases and J 6 bases; bases outside gene matches: 9. The CDR3 extends over 14 amino acids.

The origin of this receptor is a man aged 25-45 years in good health. V gene TRBV27 combines with J gene TRBJ2-7; 9 positions match TRBD2. Sequencing used naive CD8+ T cells sorted from blood. The CDR3 DNA is TGTGCCAGCAGCCGTTTGGCTAGCGGGACCGAGCAGTACTTC. Translation gives CASSRLASGTEQYF.